These 32 T cell receptor beta chains originate from one sample sequenced in a study of shared T cell receptors in the human thymus. Produced via immunoSEQ multiplex PCR; TCRdb's table is partial and in-frame only. The repertoire holds 540,000 or so clones, with 75% to 80% as singletons. This sample also appeared in a second study, on human thymus T cells.

Sequenced material: thymocytes. Receptors originate from a boy younger than two with a congenital heart defect.

V gene TRBV7-9 combines with J gene TRBJ2-7, with 7 bases lining up with TRBD2. There are 12 residues in the CDR3. Losses at the gene ends were 11 bases for V and 4 bases for J; bases not matched to a gene: 8. Germline V gives CDR1 SEHNR, CDR2 FQNEAQ (reference sequence). The CDR3 reads CADPGGWYEQYF. The CDR3 DNA reads as TGTGCCGATCCGGGGGGTTGGTACGAGCAGTACTTC.

The V call is TRBV7-9, the J call TRBJ2-1; weak D call: TRBD1 (6 bases). Germline CDR1 SEHNR, CDR2 FQNEAQ (reference sequence). Trimming pared 4 bases from V and 5 bases from J, leaving 9 bases between. The CDR3 runs 13 residues. The CDR3 reads CASSSRDNNEQFF. The CDR3 DNA is TGTGCCAGCAGCTCCCGGGACAACAATGAGCAGTTCTTC.

The rearrangement joins TRBV7-9 to TRBJ1-1, with a possible D match to TRBD1 (6 bases). V gave up 6 bases and J gave up 5 bases, with 19 bases separating them. This CDR3 has 15 residues. Germline loops: CDR1 SEHNR, CDR2 FQNEAQ (reference sequence). CDR3 loop: CASSATGHWKTEAFF. CDR3 sequence (DNA): TGTGCCAGCAGTGCCACGGGACATTGGAAGACTGAAGCTTTCTTT.

The V and J genes are TRBV14 and TRBJ2-1, with 10 bases fitting TRBD1. The CDR3 covers 18 residues. Germline trimming cut 4 bases from V and 5 bases from J; bases unmatched to any gene: 14. In germline, CDR1 is SGHDN, CDR2 FVKESK. The CDR3 loop reads CASSPRGQGERDNNEQFF. As DNA, the CDR3 is TGTGCCAGCAGCCCGAGAGGACAGGGGGAGAGGGACAACAATGAGCAGTTCTTC.

The genes are TRBV7-2 and TRBJ2-5; 9 bases agree with TRBD2. The CDR3 sequence is 15 residues long. The V gene end was trimmed by 0 bases and the J gene end by 1 base; junction bases not matched to a gene: 0. CDR1 and CDR2 from the germline V gene are SGHTA and FQGNSA. CDR3 region: CASSLAGLAQETQYF. The CDR3 DNA follows: TGTGCCAGCAGCTTAGCGGGACTAGCCCAAGAGACCCAGTACTTC.

This chain connects TRBV4-3 to TRBJ2-2; TRBD2 matches 8 bases. V trimming: 0 bases; J trimming: 4 bases; junction bases outside the gene matches: 7. In germline, CDR1 is LGHNA, CDR2 YSLEER. CDR3 length: 17 amino acids. In DNA, the CDR3 is TGCGCCAGCAGCCAAGAGAACGGGAGGGCGGGCACCGGGGAGCTGTTTTTT. It translates to CASSQENGRAGTGELFF.

The chain recombines TRBV10-3 with TRBJ2-7, with D perhaps TRBD2 (5 bases). Trimming took 11 bases from V and 3 from J, leaving 26 bases between them. Germline CDR1 reads ENHRY; CDR2 reads SYGVKD. The CDR3 contains 16 residues. CDR3 sequence: CAHGRGTPDLHYEQYF. CDR3 DNA sequence: TGTGCCCATGGACGGGGAACCCCTGACCTCCACTACGAGCAGTACTTC.

The rearrangement uses TRBV4-1 and TRBJ1-3; D ambiguous. CDR3 length: 17 amino acids. V was trimmed by 0 bases and J by 0 bases, leaving 12 bases between them. Germline loops: CDR1 MGHRA, CDR2 YSYEKL. The CDR3 nucleotides are TGCGCCAGCAGCCAAGATAGGACTGGATTCTCTGGAAACACCATATATTTT. Translation: CASSQDRTGFSGNTIYF.

V gene TRBV10-3 combines with J gene TRBJ2-1; 8 bases fit TRBD1. Germline CDR1 is ENHRY and CDR2 is SYGVKD. This CDR3 is built from 17 residues. V shed 7 bases and J 2 bases; nucleotides not matched to a gene: 13. The CDR3 here is CAITLGPTGGTYNEQFF. The CDR3 DNA reads TGTGCCATCACCCTCGGACCCACAGGGGGGACCTACAATGAGCAGTTCTTC.

This clone was observed a handful of times. The chain uses TRBV4-2 and TRBJ2-2, with a possible D match to TRBD2 (5 bases). Trimming pared 3 bases from V and 3 bases from J, leaving 17 bases between. This CDR3 region has 17 residues. Germline CDR1 LGHNA, CDR2 YNFKEQ. The CDR3 bases are TGTGCCAGCAGCCATCGGCGGGCCCAACGGGACACCGGGGAGCTGTTTTTT. Protein: CASSHRRAQRDTGELFF.

The rearrangement joins TRBV10-3 to TRBJ2-1; D gene unclear. Germline V gene data show CDR1 as ENHRY and CDR2 as SYGVKD. The CDR3 has 16 amino acids. Trimming removed 2 bases at V and 2 bases at J, with 13 bases between. As DNA, the CDR3 is TGTGCCATCAGTGAGGCTAGTAGGTCTCCCTACAATGAGCAGTTCTTC. Protein: CAISEASRSPYNEQFF.

The rearrangement uses TRBV4-1 and TRBJ2-3, with D possibly being TRBD2 (6 bases). Trimming took off 0 bases at V and 0 bases at J, with 19 bases between the two ends. The germline V gene encodes CDR1 MGHRA and CDR2 YSYEKL. The length of the CDR3 is 19 residues. The CDR3 DNA reads TGCGCCAGCAGCCAAGAAAGGCGGCACGGCGGGACTAGCACAGATACGCAGTATTTT. Its translation is CASSQERRHGGTSTDTQYF.

V is TRBV4-2 and J is TRBJ1-4; 11 bases agree with TRBD1. Germline values: CDR1 LGHNA, CDR2 YNFKEQ. This CDR3 has 17 amino acids. V lost 0 bases, J lost 7 bases, and 7 bases stayed unmatched. CDR3 sequence reads: CASSQDTAGTGGEKLFF. The CDR3 DNA reads as TGTGCCAGCAGCCAAGATACCGCCGGGACAGGGGGTGAAAAACTGTTTTTT.

V and J are TRBV7-2 and TRBJ2-3; the match to TRBD2 covers 10 bases. J was trimmed by 9 bases and V by 1 base; bases with no gene match: 7. The CDR3 extends over 15 amino acids. The germline CDR1 and CDR2 sequences are SGHTA and FQGNSA. Written as DNA, the CDR3 is TGTGCCAGCAGCTTAGAACTAGCGGGATTTTACACGCAGTATTTT. It yields the protein CASSLELAGFYTQYF.

The chain links TRBV5-5 to TRBJ2-7; D possibly corresponds to TRBD1 (6 bases). The CDR3 consists of 14 residues. From germline, CDR1 is SGHKS and CDR2 YYEKEE (reference sequence). V dropped 2 bases and J dropped 2 bases, with 11 bases sitting between them. The CDR3 nucleotides are TGTGCCAGCAGCTTAGGACAGATTCCCTACGAGCAGTACTTC. Protein sequence: CASSLGQIPYEQYF. Together with reference TRBV5-5 and TRBJ2-7, the CDR3 gives the full variable domain: DAGVTQSPTHLIKTRGQQVTLRCSPISGHKSVSWYQQVLGQGPQFIFQYYEKEERGRGNFPDRFSARQFPNYSSELNVNALLLGDSALYLCASSLGQIPYEQYFGPGTRLTVT.

J is TRBJ1-1 and V is TRBV27, with D maybe TRBD1 (5 bases). Germline V gives CDR1 MNHEY, CDR2 SMNVEV (reference sequence). V lost 5 bases, J lost 1 base, and 17 bases lay in between. This CDR3 has 16 residues. Here the CDR3 reads CASSQREPTGNTEAFF. CDR3 sequence (DNA): TGTGCCAGCAGTCAACGCGAGCCCACAGGGAACACTGAAGCTTTCTTT.

The chain employs TRBV28 and TRBJ2-7; perhaps TRBD2 as D (5 bases). Germline V CDR1 and CDR2: MDHEN, SYDVKM. The CDR3 runs to 14 residues. V was trimmed by 1 base and J by 2 bases, leaving 9 bases between them. CDR3 amino acids: CASSLSGTPYEQYF. The DNA of the CDR3 is TGTGCCAGCAGTTTATCGGGAACACCCTACGAGCAGTACTTC.

This clone has only a few counts. V gene TRBV7-9 combines with J gene TRBJ2-2; D perhaps matches TRBD2 (6 bases). The germline V and J ends were trimmed by 5 bases and 4 bases, with 20 bases remaining between them. The CDR3 is 17 amino acids. Germline CDR1 is SEHNR and CDR2 is FQNEAQ (reference sequence). The CDR3 sequence: CASSVLPDREITGELFF. Here the CDR3 DNA reads TGTGCCAGCAGCGTATTACCCGACCGGGAGATCACCGGGGAGCTGTTTTTT.

The chain links TRBV5-1 to TRBJ2-6; D not resolved. The V and J ends lost 0 bases and 2 bases respectively, with 6 bases between them. The CDR3 is made up of 15 amino acids. CDR1 is SGHRS and CDR2 is YFSETQ in the germline V gene. Written as DNA, the CDR3 is TGCGCCAGCAGCTTGGCAGGTCCTGGGGCCAACGTCCTGACTTTC. Translation gives CASSLAGPGANVLTF.

This chain uses TRBV27 with TRBJ2-5, with TRBD2 identical over 13 bases. Germline V lookup: CDR1 MNHEY, CDR2 SMNVEV (reference sequence). With 6 bases clipped from V and 6 bases from J, the junction kept 16 bases outside the gene matches. The CDR3 is made up of 18 amino acids. In DNA form, the CDR3 reads TGTGCCAGCAGCCCCTACCCCCGACTAGCGGGAGGTGAGAAGACCCAGTACTTC. Amino acids: CASSPYPRLAGGEKTQYF.

The V call is TRBV5-1, the J call TRBJ2-7; 9 nucleotides agree with TRBD1. This CDR3 has 23 residues. Looked up from germline, CDR1 is SGHRS and CDR2 is YFSETQ. Germline trimming cut 4 bases from V and 0 bases from J; bases unmatched to any gene: 29. The DNA for the CDR3 is TGCGCCAGCAGCCAGGGAAGGTTAGGGACCGGGACAGGGCCTCCTGAGAACTCCTACGAGCAGTACTTC. Amino acids: CASSQGRLGTGTGPPENSYEQYF.

In its sample, this clone was seen a few times. This rearrangement joins TRBV6-4 to TRBJ2-7, with TRBD1 matching over 8 bases. There are 15 residues in the CDR3. Germline V CDR1 and CDR2: MRHNA, SNTAGT. V shed 0 bases, J shed 7 bases, and the junction held 8 bases outside the gene matches. The CDR3 nucleotides are TGTGCCAGCAGTGACTCTAGGACAGGGCCGGGTGAGCAGTACTTC. Its protein is CASSDSRTGPGEQYF.

The chain employs TRBV5-6 and TRBJ1-3; 11 nucleotides line up with TRBD1. The ends lost 3 bases at V and 3 bases at J; junction bases unmatched: 5. Per germline, CDR1 SGHDT and CDR2 YYEEEE. The CDR3 sequence is 16 residues long. The CDR3 reads CASSSGQGGDGNTIYF. DNA of the CDR3: TGTGCCAGCAGCTCGGGACAGGGGGGAGATGGAAACACCATATATTTT.

The chain combines TRBV14 with TRBJ2-7; D call uncertain. The V gene's germline CDR1 is SGHDN and CDR2 FVKESK. CDR3 length: 13 residues. With 0 bases removed from V and 4 bases from J, the gap between germline ends came to 7 bases. The CDR3 sequence: CASSQEASYEQYF. The CDR3 DNA is TGTGCCAGCAGCCAAGAAGCAAGTTACGAGCAGTACTTC.

The chain links TRBV2 to TRBJ1-2; D is perhaps TRBD1 (6 bases). The CDR3 extends over 15 amino acids. Germline CDR1 and CDR2: SNHLY and FYNNEI. Trimming removed 8 bases from V and 1 base from J, with 17 bases in between. CDR3 nucleotides: TGTGCCAGCGTCCGCACAGGGACCTTTAACTATGGCTACACCTTC. Encoded protein: CASVRTGTFNYGYTF.

The chain carries TRBV7-9 and TRBJ1-2, with TRBD1 identical over 8 bases. CDR1 and CDR2 from the germline V gene are SEHNR and FQNEAQ (reference sequence). Unmatched junction bases numbered 7, after V lost 5 bases and J lost 5 bases. The CDR3 is 14 residues long. CDR3 sequence (DNA): TGTGCCAGCAGCCCCACCAGGGGGCCGTATGGCTACACCTTC. It translates to CASSPTRGPYGYTF.

The gene calls are TRBV6-6 and TRBJ1-1; 8 nucleotides agree with TRBD1. The CDR3 loop spans 13 amino acids. The V segment lost 7 bases and the J segment 10 bases; nucleotides outside the gene matches: 11. CDR1 is MNHNY, CDR2 SVGAGI, per germline (reference sequence). Here the CDR3 reads CASIRNRGSRAFF. The DNA of the CDR3 is TGTGCCAGCATCCGAAACAGGGGGTCGAGAGCTTTCTTT.

The count of this clone is one. The chain employs TRBV6-5 and TRBJ2-5, with D hard to call. The DNA end is a closer match to TRBJ2-7, so the J assignment may be wrong. The CDR3 runs 14 residues. CDR1 and CDR2 (germline): MNHEY, SVGAGI. The DNA of the CDR3 is TGTGCCAGCAGTTCGCGGCCGTCCCCCTACGAGCAGTACTTC. Encoded protein: CASSSRPSPYEQYF.

The chain links TRBV2 to TRBJ1-2; TRBD1 matches 8 bases. The CDR3 consists of 12 residues. J lost 6 bases, V lost 5 bases, and 2 bases had no gene match. Germline CDR1 SNHLY, CDR2 FYNNEI. As DNA, the CDR3 is TGTGCCAGCAGTTCACAGGGGGATGGCTACACCTTC. As protein: CASSSQGDGYTF.

This chain connects TRBV7-3 to TRBJ1-5; tentative D call: TRBD1 (6 bases). The length of the CDR3 is 16 residues. The ends were cut back, 5 bases at V and 4 bases at J, with 18 bases in the middle. From germline, CDR1 is SGHTA and CDR2 FQGTGA. DNA of the CDR3: TGTGCCAGCAGCAAAGACCCCCGGGACATAAATCAGCCCCAGCATTTT. Translated, it gives CASSKDPRDINQPQHF.

Only a few counts were recorded for this clone. J is TRBJ2-1 and V is TRBV7-8; D ambiguous. Looked up from germline, CDR1 is SGHVS and CDR2 is FQNEAQ. Trimming shortened V by 1 base and J by 9 bases, and 4 bases separated the two germline ends. This CDR3 region has 11 residues. CDR3 coding DNA: TGTGCCAGCAGCTTAGTAGTTGAGCAGTTCTTC. This translates into CASSLVVEQFF.

The J gene is TRBJ1-4, the V gene TRBV29-1; D ambiguous. CDR1 is SQVTM, CDR2 ANQGSEA, per germline. V lost 3 bases and J lost 0, with 8 bases in between. This CDR3 has 14 residues. CDR3 nucleotide sequence: TGCAGCGTTGAGGCTGATGCAACTAATGAAAAACTGTTTTTT. This gives the protein CSVEADATNEKLFF.